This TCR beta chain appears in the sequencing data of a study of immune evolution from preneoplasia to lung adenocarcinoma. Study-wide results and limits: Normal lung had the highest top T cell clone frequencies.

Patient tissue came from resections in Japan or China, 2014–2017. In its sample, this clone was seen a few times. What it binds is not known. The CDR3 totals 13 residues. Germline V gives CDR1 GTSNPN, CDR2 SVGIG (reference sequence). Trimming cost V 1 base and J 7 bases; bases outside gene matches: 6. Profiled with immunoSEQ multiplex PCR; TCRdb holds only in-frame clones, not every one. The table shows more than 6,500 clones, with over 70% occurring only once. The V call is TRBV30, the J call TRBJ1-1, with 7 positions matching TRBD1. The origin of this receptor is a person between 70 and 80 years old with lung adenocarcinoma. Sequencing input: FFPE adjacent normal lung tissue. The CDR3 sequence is CAWSAGGRFEAFF. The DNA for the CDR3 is TGTGCCTGGAGTGCAGGGGGGAGGTTTGAAGCTTTCTTT.